The rows below give T cell receptor beta chains drawn from one sample of a study of cytomegalovirus exposure and HLA in healthy donors. Only in-frame clones appear in the TCRdb table, and some are missing; sequencing was by immunoSEQ multiplex PCR. Among about 76,000 clones listed, about 75% were seen once. The sample consisted of PBMCs. All receptors come from a man in his sixties in good health and CMV-seropositive. CDR3s include the opening cysteine and the closing phenylalanine or tryptophan. D genes are given only for firm matches. Only part of the rows carry a size: once, few, many, or a class if the clone is expanded.

-	TRBV30	-	TRBJ1-1	TGTGCCTGGAGTGACAGGGAGTACACTGAAGCTTTCTTT	CAWSDREYTEAFF
TRBD2	TRBV7-9	-	TRBJ2-2	TGTGCCAGCAGTTACCGGAGGACGGGGGGGGACACCGGGGAGCTGTTTTTT	CASSYRRTGGDTGELFF
-	TRBV6-5	-	TRBJ1-1	TGTGCCAGCAGCCCAAGGGAGGTCGGGACCACTGAAGCTTTCTTT	CASSPREVGTTEAFF
-	TRBV27	few	TRBJ2-3	TGTGCCAGCAGTCCCAACTCTCGCGGGGATACGCAGTATTTT	CASSPNSRGDTQYF
TRBD2	TRBV19	few	TRBJ2-2	TGTGCCAGTAGAGCGGGATATGGGGACACCGGGGAGCTGTTTTTT	CASRAGYGDTGELFF
-	TRBV10-3	-	TRBJ2-3	TGTGCCATCAGTGAGTCCTCCGAGAGTCATTACACAGATACGCAGTATTTT	CAISESSESHYTDTQYF
-	TRBV4-1	-	TRBJ1-5	TGCGCCAGCAGCCGGTACACAAATAGCAATCAGCCCCAGCATTTT	CASSRYTNSNQPQHF
-	TRBV28	few	TRBJ2-7	TGTGCCAGCAGTTTCCAGGACAGTCACACCTACGAGCAGTACTTC	CASSFQDSHTYEQYF
-	TRBV4-1	-	TRBJ2-7	TGCGCCAGCAGCCAATCCGGCGGATTATCCTACGAGCAGTACTTC	CASSQSGGLSYEQYF
-	TRBV5-1	-	TRBJ2-5	TGCGCCAGCTCCGGAGAAAGGGGGATAGGAGAGACCCAGTACTTC	CASSGERGIGETQYF
TRBD1	TRBV7-9	few	TRBJ1-1	TGTTCCAGCAGCCAGGACAGGGAAGCTTTCTTT	CSSSQDREAFF
-	TRBV6-5	-	TRBJ2-7	TGTGCCAGCAGTTACTCGCAAGCAGGGTCGTACGAGCAGTACTTC	CASSYSQAGSYEQYF
-	TRBV5-1	-	TRBJ1-3	TGCGCCAGCAGCTTATTCCTCCAGGGGAGCTCTGGAAACACCATATATTTT	CASSLFLQGSSGNTIYF
TRBD1	TRBV7-9	-	TRBJ1-2	TGTGCCAGCAGCAATGGGACAGGGGGAGCATATGGCTACACCTTC	CASSNGTGGAYGYTF
TRBD1	TRBV4-1	few	TRBJ1-2	TGCGCCAGCAGCCAAGTGGGACAGGGAGAGGGTGGCTACACCTTC	CASSQVGQGEGGYTF
TRBD2	TRBV27	-	TRBJ2-1	TGTGCCAGCAGTTTATCGGGGCTAGCGGTCTACAATGAGCAGTTCTTC	CASSLSGLAVYNEQFF
-	TRBV5-8	-	TRBJ2-7	TGTGCCAGCAGCCTCCGATGGGGCAGGACGGAATACGAGCAGTACTTC	CASSLRWGRTEYEQYF
-	TRBV7-2	-	TRBJ1-2	TGTGCCAGCAGCTTAACAGCCGGGAGATACCTCTATGGCTACACCTTC	CASSLTAGRYLYGYTF
TRBD2	TRBV6-6	few	TRBJ2-1	TGTGCCAGCAGGGGACTAGCGGGGGGTTCGGGAGGGCAGTTCTTC	CASRGLAGGSGGQFF
TRBD2	TRBV6-4	medium-sized	TRBJ2-3	TGTGCCAGCAGTGAAACTAGCGGGGCTACAGATACGCAGTATTTT	CASSETSGATDTQYF
-	TRBV30	-	TRBJ2-1	TGTGCCTGGAGTCTATACAATGAGCAGTTCTTC	CAWSLYNEQFF
TRBD2	TRBV9	-	TRBJ2-5	TGTGCCAGCAGCGTAGGGAATAGCGGGGGGACCCAAGAGACCCAGTACTTC	CASSVGNSGGTQETQYF
-	TRBV4-3	once	TRBJ2-2	TGCGCCAGCAGCCGGACGCTACAGGGTGCAGGGGAGCTGTTTTTT	CASSRTLQGAGELFF
-	TRBV28	-	TRBJ1-2	TGTGCCAGCAGCCCACTAGGGGGGGGATATGGCTACACCTTC	CASSPLGGGYGYTF
TRBD1	TRBV9	-	TRBJ2-3	TGTGCCAGCAGCGCCTTCGGACAGGGGGCAGCAGATACGCAGTATTTT	CASSAFGQGAADTQYF
TRBD2	TRBV27	-	TRBJ2-7	TGTGCCAGCAGTTTGGCTAGCGGGACCTCCTCCTACGAGCAGTACTTC	CASSLASGTSSYEQYF
-	TRBV10-2	-	TRBJ2-5	TGCGCCAGTATTGGGACACAGCCTGGGGAGACCCAGTACTTC	CASIGTQPGETQYF
-	TRBV18	-	TRBJ2-2	TGTGCCAGCTCACCACAAAGACAGGAGAACACCGGGGAGCTGTTTTTT	CASSPQRQENTGELFF
-	TRBV10-1	-	TRBJ2-2	TGCGCCAGCAGTGAGAGGGTCAAGGGAGACAAGCCCGGGGAGCTGTTTTTT	CASSERVKGDKPGELFF
TRBD2	TRBV5-4	-	TRBJ2-3	TGTGCCAGCAGCTTGTTTCCTAGCGGGAGTGGGGTAAGGACAGATACGCAGTATTTT	CASSLFPSGSGVRTDTQYF
TRBD2	TRBV18	-	TRBJ2-3	TGTGCCAGCTCACCTTACAGAGCGGGGGACACAGATACGCAGTATTTT	CASSPYRAGDTDTQYF
-	TRBV23-1	-	TRBJ2-5	TGCGCCAGCAGTCAATCTGAGGCGCGCCAGTACTTC	CASSQSEARQYF
TRBD1	TRBV7-2	few	TRBJ2-7	TGTGCCAGCAGCAACACCGGGACAGCATCCTACGAGCAGTACTTC	CASSNTGTASYEQYF
TRBD2	TRBV7-7	-	TRBJ2-1	TGTGCTAGCAGCTTAGCCGGACTAGCGCACTACAATGAGCAGTTCTTC	CASSLAGLAHYNEQFF
TRBD1	TRBV6-1	-	TRBJ1-5	TGTGCCAGCAGAGGGACAGGGGCGGGAGCTCAGCCCCAGCATTTT	CASRGTGAGAQPQHF
TRBD2	TRBV25-1	-	TRBJ2-5	TGTGCCAGCAGTGAATATCCTAGCGGGGGGGCAGAGACCCAGTACTTC	CASSEYPSGGAETQYF
TRBD2	TRBV10-1	-	TRBJ2-3	TGCGCCAGCAGTGAGGGGCGCGGGAGGGCCCCAGCAGATACGCAGTATTTT	CASSEGRGRAPADTQYF
-	TRBV19	-	TRBJ1-1	TGTGCCAGTAGCTCTCAGGCAACTGAAGCTTTCTTT	CASSSQATEAFF
-	TRBV20-1	-	TRBJ1-2	TGCAGTTGGCGGCGGGGAGCTGGCTACACCTTC	CSWRRGAGYTF
TRBD1	TRBV18	-	TRBJ1-2	TGTGCCAGCTCACGTTCGACAGGGGGCGCGGACTATGGCTACACCTTC	CASSRSTGGADYGYTF
TRBD1	TRBV11-3	-	TRBJ2-1	TGTGCCAGCAGCTTAACGACAGGGGCCCCTTTCTTC	CASSLTTGAPFF
TRBD2	TRBV19	-	TRBJ2-3	TGTGCCAGTAGTACGCAGACTAGCGGGTGGCAGTATTTT	CASSTQTSGWQYF
-	TRBV7-9	-	TRBJ2-1	TGTTCCAGCAGGCATGGAGACAATGAGCAGTTCTTC	CSSRHGDNEQFF
-	TRBV7-2	-	TRBJ2-5	TGTGCCAGCAGCTCGACTAACGGGGAGACCCAGTACTTC	CASSSTNGETQYF
-	TRBV19	-	TRBJ2-1	TGTGCCAGTAGGGGCGTTTTCTACAATGAGCAGTTCTTC	CASRGVFYNEQFF
-	TRBV6-6	few	TRBJ1-5	TGTGCCAGCAGCAAAGACGACAGACTTCCCCAGCATTTT	CASSKDDRLPQHF
-	TRBV6-6	-	TRBJ1-5	TGTGCCAGCAGTTACTCGGAACAGAGCAATCAGCCCCAGCATTTT	CASSYSEQSNQPQHF
TRBD1	TRBV6-5	-	TRBJ1-2	TGTGCCAGCAGTTACTCGTTTGGACAGGGGGCTGTTGGCTACACCTTC	CASSYSFGQGAVGYTF